This T cell receptor beta chain was recorded in a study of T cell responses to AZD1222 COVID-19 vaccine. The CDR3 length is 16 residues. Trimming removed 3 bases from V and 0 bases from J; junction bases left unmatched: 5. CDR1 and CDR2 (germline): SGHRS, YFSETQ. Comment on this clone: Its antigen is undetermined.

Clones were read by immunoSEQ multiplex PCR, and TCRdb kept only the in-frame ones, dropping some. Seen here are 80,000 or so clones, 92% observed once, and the top ten hold approximately 5%. The study, taken as a whole, reports: Spike was spanned by vaccine-associated CD4 TCRs, with dominance at 160-218 and 743-854. Spike-specific TCRs gained breadth and depth after people received two AZD1222 doses. Scientists sampled the repertoires only once the peak T cell response had passed.

The chain has TRBV5-1 and TRBJ1-3; 8 nucleotides align to TRBD1. The sample consisted of peripheral blood, taken 28 days after the second AZD1222 dose. This receptor was identified in an adult who received the AZD1222 COVID-19 vaccine. The CDR3 spells CASSSQGQGSGNTIYF. The CDR3 coding sequence is TGCGCCAGCAGCTCCCAAGGACAGGGCTCTGGAAACACCATATATTTT.